The rows below give T cell receptor beta chains drawn from one sample of a study of T-cell reconstitution after alpha-beta-depleted transplantation in children. One entry per CDR3 protein results from TCRdb running MiXCR on the PCR reads. Of some 830,000 distinct CDR3 sequences in the sample, roughly 15% were seen once. The material was PBMCs, mostly from graft donor cells, obtained 360 days after TCRalphabeta/CD19-depleted stem cell transplant. The origin of the receptors is a male patient younger than 18 who had a stem cell transplant for acute lymphoblastic leukemia, so the T cells may come from the graft donor. CDR3s include the opening cysteine and the closing phenylalanine or tryptophan. The D gene is left open where the match is weak. Some rows mark clone size as missing; the rest say once, few, many or name a class of expanded clone.

>TRBV18|TRBJ2-7|TRBD1|13|many
TGTGCCAGCTCATGGGACAGAGCCTACGAGCAGTACTTC
CASSWDRAYEQYF
>TRBV10-3|TRBJ2-1|.|13|few
TGTGCCATCAGGGGTAGTGGGGGCAATGAGCAGTTCTTC
CAIRGSGGNEQFF
>TRBV12-3/TRBV12-4|TRBJ2-5|TRBD2|16|.
TGTGCCAGTAGGACTAGCGGGAGTTCCCTCCAAGAGACCCAGTACTTC
CASRTSGSSLQETQYF
>TRBV29-1|TRBJ2-7|.|14|many
TGCAGCGCAGCGGGCGATTTAGACCTCCACGAGCAGTACTTC
CSAAGDLDLHEQYF
>TRBV7-3|TRBJ2-1|.|16|few
TGTGCCAGCAGCTTAATAGGGGGGGGCACCTACAATGAGCAGTTCTTC
CASSLIGGGTYNEQFF
>TRBV5-1|TRBJ2-7|.|12|.
TGCGCCAGCAGCCCGGAGGGGACGGAGCAGTACTTC
CASSPEGTEQYF
>TRBV11-2|TRBJ2-2|.|11|.
TGTGCCAGCATTGGGTCCGGGGAGCTGTTTTTT
CASIGSGELFF
>TRBV20-1|TRBJ2-7|.|10|.
TGCAGTGCTATTGCCTACGAGCAGTACTTC
CSAIAYEQYF
>TRBV5-1|TRBJ2-5|TRBD2|15|.
TGCGCCAGCAGCGTCGGGACTACTGGCCAAGAGACCCAGTACTTC
CASSVGTTGQETQYF
>TRBV28|TRBJ1-2|TRBD1|14|.
TGTGCCAGCAGCCCCTCGGACAGGGGATATGGCTACACCTTC
CASSPSDRGYGYTF
>TRBV20-1|TRBJ2-7|TRBD1|13|.
TGCAGTGCAACCGGGACAGGGTCCTACGAGCAGTACTTC
CSATGTGSYEQYF
>TRBV5-1|TRBJ2-1|TRBD2|14|few
TGCGCCAGCAGCACGGATGGACTAGCGGGAGTTACGTTCTTC
CASSTDGLAGVTFF
>TRBV20-1|TRBJ2-4|.|14|few
TGCAGTGCTACAGGGAGGATCAGCAAAAACATTCAGTACTTC
CSATGRISKNIQYF
>TRBV29-1|TRBJ2-7|.|12|.
TGCAGCGGGAGGGGAACCGCCTACGAGCAGTACTTC
CSGRGTAYEQYF
>TRBV12-3/TRBV12-4|TRBJ1-4|.|16|few
TGTGCCAGCAGGGCTCGGGTGGGGACGGCGGATGAAAAACTGTTTTTT
CASRARVGTADEKLFF
>TRBV9|TRBJ2-1|.|16|few
TGTGCCAGCAGCGGTAGAAGGGGAGGAGATTACAATGAGCAGTTCTTC
CASSGRRGGDYNEQFF
>TRBV12-3/TRBV12-4|TRBJ1-5|.|12|few
TGTGCCAGCAGTTTAGGGCCTGCGCCCCAGCATTTT
CASSLGPAPQHF
>TRBV20-1|TRBJ2-7|.|16|few
TGCAGTGCTAGAAGGGGGAGTCGGATCAAGGACTACGAGCAGTACTTC
CSARRGSRIKDYEQYF
>TRBV29-1|TRBJ2-7|.|17|few
TGCAGCGCAACCCGACCCTGGAGGGGGAAAGTGGCCTACGAGCAGTACTTC
CSATRPWRGKVAYEQYF
>TRBV4-1|TRBJ2-3|.|11|few
TGCGCCAGCAGCCAAGATCATACGCAGTATTTT
CASSQDHTQYF
>TRBV7-8|TRBJ2-3|.|15|few
TGTGCCAGCAGCTTAGTGGGGGGAAGGGCAGATACGCAGTATTTT
CASSLVGGRADTQYF
>TRBV23-1|TRBJ2-1|TRBD1|17|few
TGCGCCAGCAGTCCTAGTAGCCGGGACAGGGGGTCCTATGAGCAGTTCTTC
CASSPSSRDRGSYEQFF
>TRBV12-3/TRBV12-4|TRBJ1-4|.|15|few
TGTGCCAGCAAGGATGGGGTCCCCCGAAGGGAAAAACTGTTTTTT
CASKDGVPRREKLFF
>TRBV7-9|TRBJ2-2|.|16|few
TGTGCCAGCAGCTTAGGCGTACCAGGGATAGCGGGGGAGCTGTTTTTT
CASSLGVPGIAGELFF
>TRBV5-5|TRBJ2-1|.|15|many
TGTGCCAGCAGCTTAGGGAGCGGGTCCTACAATGAGCAGTTCTTC
CASSLGSGSYNEQFF
>TRBV27|TRBJ2-7|.|13|few
TGTGCCAGCAGTTTCGGGAATTACTACGAGCAGTACTTC
CASSFGNYYEQYF
>TRBV5-4|TRBJ2-5|TRBD2|17|.
TGTGCCAGCAGCTACCACCCAGCGGGAGGGTACCAAGAGACCCAGTACTTC
CASSYHPAGGYQETQYF
>TRBV27|TRBJ2-7|.|14|.
TGTGCCAGCAGCCACTTTGGACTATCCTACGAGCAGTACTTC
CASSHFGLSYEQYF
>TRBV2|TRBJ2-4|.|14|.
TGTGCCAGCCGGGGCCAGGTAGCCAAAAACATTCAGTACTTC
CASRGQVAKNIQYF
>TRBV5-1|TRBJ2-2|.|16|few
TGCGCCAGCAGCTTGGCTGGCAGGGGTAAGGCCGGGGAGCTGTTTTTT
CASSLAGRGKAGELFF
>TRBV7-9|TRBJ1-1|.|14|.
TGTGCCAGCAGCTTAGTCTCGGTTGCCACTGAAGCTTTCTTT
CASSLVSVATEAFF
>TRBV7-9|TRBJ1-5|.|14|.
TGTGCCAGCAGCTTAGGGGGCCAGAAACAGCCCCAGCATTTT
CASSLGGQKQPQHF
>TRBV28|TRBJ2-5|.|14|.
TGTGCCAGCAGTTTAGAGACAGGCGGGGAGACCCAGTACTTC
CASSLETGGETQYF
>TRBV2|TRBJ2-2|TRBD2|16|.
TGTGCCAGCAGTGTGGTAGCGGGAGTTAACACCGGGGAGCTGTTTTTT
CASSVVAGVNTGELFF
>TRBV7-6|TRBJ2-7|TRBD2|14|.
TGTGCGAGCGGGGCAGGCCAACCCTCCTACGAGCAGTACTTC
CASGAGQPSYEQYF
>TRBV7-6|TRBJ2-7|TRBD1|15|.
TGTGCCAGCAGCTTAGTCCCAGACAGGGCCTACGAGCAGTACTTC
CASSLVPDRAYEQYF
>TRBV15|TRBJ2-3|.|12|.
TGTGCCACCAGCAGTCTTCCAGATACGCAGTATTTT
CATSSLPDTQYF
>TRBV20-1|TRBJ2-7|.|17|many
TGCAGTGCTAGAGATAGACACTACAGGGACGGGGACTACGAGCAGTACTTC
CSARDRHYRDGDYEQYF
>TRBV25-1|TRBJ2-3|TRBD2|16|.
TGTGCCAGCAGTGCAAGACTAGCGGGATGGACAGATACGCAGTATTTT
CASSARLAGWTDTQYF